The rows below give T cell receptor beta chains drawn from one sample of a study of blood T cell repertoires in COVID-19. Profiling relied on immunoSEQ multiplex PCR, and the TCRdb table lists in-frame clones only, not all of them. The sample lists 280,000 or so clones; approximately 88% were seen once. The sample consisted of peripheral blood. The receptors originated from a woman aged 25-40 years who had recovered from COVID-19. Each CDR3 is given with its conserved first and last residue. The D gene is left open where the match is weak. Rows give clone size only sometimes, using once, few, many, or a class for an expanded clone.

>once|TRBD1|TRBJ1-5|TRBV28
TGTGCCAGCAAAACCCCGGGACAGGTAGACCAGCCCCAGCATTTT
CASKTPGQVDQPQHF
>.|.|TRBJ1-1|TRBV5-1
TGCGCCAGCAGCTTGAATAGCGGTGGCACTGAAGCTTTCTTT
CASSLNSGGTEAFF
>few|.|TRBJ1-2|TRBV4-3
TGCGCCAGCAGCCAGTCCTTAGGGGATTATGGCTACACCTTC
CASSQSLGDYGYTF
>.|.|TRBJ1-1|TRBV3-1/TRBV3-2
TGTGCCAGCAACCTGGGACTTAACACTGAAGCTTTCTTT
CASNLGLNTEAFF
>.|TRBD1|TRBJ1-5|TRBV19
TGTGCCAGTAGTATAAGGGACAGGTCTCAGCCCCAGCATTTT
CASSIRDRSQPQHF
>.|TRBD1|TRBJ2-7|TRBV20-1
TGCAGTGCTAGTGAGGGGGCAAGGAACGAGCAGTACTTC
CSASEGARNEQYF
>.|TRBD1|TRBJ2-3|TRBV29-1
TGCAGCGTCGAAAAGACAGGGACAGGGAATAGGTATTTT
CSVEKTGTGNRYF
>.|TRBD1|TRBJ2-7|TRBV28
TGTGCCAGCAGTTTGGGTGGACAGGGTAACGACGAGCAGTACTTC
CASSLGGQGNDEQYF
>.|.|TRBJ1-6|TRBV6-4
TGTGCCAGCAGTGACGGGGAGGGGGGGAATTCACCCCTCCACTTT
CASSDGEGGNSPLHF
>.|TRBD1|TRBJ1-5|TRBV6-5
TGTGCCAGCAGTTACACATCACAGGGGACCCAGCATTTT
CASSYTSQGTQHF
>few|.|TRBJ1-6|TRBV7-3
TGTGCCAGCAGCTTAATCGGGTTAGGGGGATCACCCCTCCACTTT
CASSLIGLGGSPLHF
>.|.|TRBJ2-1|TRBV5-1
TGCGCCAGCAGCTTGGATAGCGGCTCCTACAATGAGCAGTTCTTC
CASSLDSGSYNEQFF
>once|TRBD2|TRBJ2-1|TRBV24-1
TGTGCCACCAGTGGAGCCCTAGCGGGGGTAAGGAGTGAGCAGTTCTTC
CATSGALAGVRSEQFF
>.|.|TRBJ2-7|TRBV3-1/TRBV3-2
TGTGCCAGCAGTCAGACTGGCTCTGTCTACGAGCAGTACTTC
CASSQTGSVYEQYF
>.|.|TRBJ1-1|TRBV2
TGTGCCAGCAGTGAAGCCCCAGGGAGGGGAACTGAAGCTTTCTTT
CASSEAPGRGTEAFF
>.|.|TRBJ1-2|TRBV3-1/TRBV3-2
TGTGCCAGCAGCCAAGACCCCCGGGGTGCGTTAAGCTACACCTTC
CASSQDPRGALSYTF
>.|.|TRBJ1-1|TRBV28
TGTGCCAGCAGGCAGGGGAACCCGGTCACTGAAGCTTTCTTT
CASRQGNPVTEAFF
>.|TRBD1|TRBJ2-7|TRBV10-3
TGTGCCATTGGGTTCACAGGGGACTACGAGCAGTACTTC
CAIGFTGDYEQYF
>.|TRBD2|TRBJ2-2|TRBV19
TGTGCCTCCCGACTAGCTGCGAACACCGGGGAGCTGTTTTTT
CASRLAANTGELFF
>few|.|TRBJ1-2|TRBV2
TGTGCCAGCAGTGTAGGGGTTGACTATGGCTACACCTTC
CASSVGVDYGYTF
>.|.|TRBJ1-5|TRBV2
TGTGCCAGCAGTGTTACTGGGCATCAGCCCCAGCATTTT
CASSVTGHQPQHF
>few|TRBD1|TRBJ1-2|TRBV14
TGTGCCAGCAGCCAAACGACAGGGTACTATGGCTACACCTTC
CASSQTTGYYGYTF
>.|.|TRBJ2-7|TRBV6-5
TGTGCCAGCAGGCACATGACAGTCGGTTCCTACGAGCAGTACTTC
CASRHMTVGSYEQYF
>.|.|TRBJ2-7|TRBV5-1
TGCGCCAGCAGCTTGGGGCAGCCCGGGTCCTACGAGCAGTACTTC
CASSLGQPGSYEQYF
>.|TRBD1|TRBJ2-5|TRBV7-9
TGTGCCAGCAGCGAACTACCGGGACAGGGTCTAGAGACCCAGTACTTC
CASSELPGQGLETQYF
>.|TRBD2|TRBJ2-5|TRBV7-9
TGTGCCAGCAGGCTAGCGGGGGCTCAAGAGACCCAGTACTTC
CASRLAGAQETQYF
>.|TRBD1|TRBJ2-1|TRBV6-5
TGTGCCAGCATCCACTCAGGGGGCGCTGGTAATGAGCAGTTCTTC
CASIHSGGAGNEQFF
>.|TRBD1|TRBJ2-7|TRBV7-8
TGTGCCAGCAGCCCTCGACAGGGAAACTACGAGCAGTACTTC
CASSPRQGNYEQYF
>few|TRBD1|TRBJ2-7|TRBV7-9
TGTGCCAGCAGTTACACAGGGGTATCCTACGAGCAGTACTTC
CASSYTGVSYEQYF
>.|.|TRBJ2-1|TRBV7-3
TGTGCCAGCAGCTTAAACCCTAGCGAACGCTACAATGAGCAGTTCTTC
CASSLNPSERYNEQFF
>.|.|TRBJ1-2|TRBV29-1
TGCAGCGTTGAAGTGCGGAGGGCCGGCTACACCTTC
CSVEVRRAGYTF
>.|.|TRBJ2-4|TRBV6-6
TGTGCCAGCAGTCCCCGGGCAGACAGATTAGCCAAAAACATTCAGTACTTC
CASSPRADRLAKNIQYF
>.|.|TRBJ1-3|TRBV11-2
TGTGCCAGCAGCTTAGGACAGAGGGGAAACACCATATATTTT
CASSLGQRGNTIYF
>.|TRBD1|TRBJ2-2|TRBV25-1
TGTGCCAGCAGTGATTCCCAGGGGGCAACCGGGGAGCTGTTTTTT
CASSDSQGATGELFF
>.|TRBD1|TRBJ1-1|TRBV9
TGTGCCAGCAGCGGGACAGGGGATTGGTCCACTGAAGCTTTCTTT
CASSGTGDWSTEAFF
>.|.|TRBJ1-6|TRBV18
TGTGCCAGCTCACAAAACAGGGTCGATTCACCCCTCCACTTT
CASSQNRVDSPLHF
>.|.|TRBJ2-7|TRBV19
TGTGCCAGTAGTATTACAGGGTCTAGCACATTTTACCCCTACGAGCAGTACTTC
CASSITGSSTFYPYEQYF
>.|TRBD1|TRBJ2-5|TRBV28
TGTGCCAGCAGTTTTCGACAGGGAAAGACCCAGTACTTC
CASSFRQGKTQYF
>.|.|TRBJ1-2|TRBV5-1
TGCGCCAGCAGCTTGCAGGACAGCCCTAACTATGGCTACACCTTC
CASSLQDSPNYGYTF